This TCR beta chain came from a study of human T cells and chemical hapten exposure. Study summary: Subjects had 2% DPC placed on 2 cm by 2 cm of upper inner arm skin for sensitization. Patch tests applied 0.01% DPC to the upper back and were scored after 6 days.

Unique molecular identifiers were linked by the library to individual cDNA molecules. TCRdb analysed the RACE reads with MiXCR anew, one entry per CDR3 protein. Seen here are a few hundred thousand distinct CDR3 sequences, about 6% observed once, and the top ten hold approximately 5.4%. V lost 6 bases and J 4 bases, leaving 18 bases between the germline ends. This CDR3 is built from 15 residues. Germline loops: CDR1 SNHLY, CDR2 FYNNEI. The time point here: patch test 2, 6 weeks after DPC sensitization. The sample's treatment: therapeutic diphenylcyclopropenone sensitization with weekly scalp DPC. The table lists this clonotype with many counts.

The receptor's source is a young woman with alopecia areata. Some clones in this sample may be carry-over from other donors' samples. This sample comprised whole blood, obtained in connection with sensitization to the hapten diphenylcyclopropenone (DPC). This rearrangement joins TRBV2 to TRBJ1-1; TRBD1 is a possible D gene (5 bases). CDR3 sequence: CASSEIQAVGTEAFF. The CDR3 DNA reads as TGTGCCAGCAGCGAGATACAGGCGGTGGGCACTGAAGCTTTCTTT.